This is a list of T cell receptor beta chains from one sample in a study of cytomegalovirus exposure and HLA in healthy donors. Clones were read by immunoSEQ multiplex PCR, and TCRdb kept only the in-frame ones, dropping some. The sample lists over 85,000 clones, 60% to 80% occurring once. The sequenced sample was PBMCs. All receptors derive from a female donor in good health and CMV-seronegative. Each CDR3 is given with its conserved first and last residue. Fields, in order: clone size, V gene, CDR3 length, J gene, D gene, CDR3 protein, CDR3 DNA. The D gene is left open where the match is weak. Expanded clones get a size class; other rows say once, few or many, or leave the size out.

-	TRBV27	14	TRBJ2-7	TRBD1	CASSLTQGAYEQYF	TGTGCCAGCAGTTTAACACAGGGGGCCTACGAGCAGTACTTC
-	TRBV13	14	TRBJ2-7	TRBD2	CASSYGLAGYEQYF	TGTGCCAGCAGCTATGGGCTAGCGGGCTACGAGCAGTACTTC
-	TRBV10-3	13	TRBJ2-7	TRBD2	CAIREREGDEQYF	TGTGCCATCAGAGAGCGGGAGGGAGACGAGCAGTACTTC
-	TRBV27	19	TRBJ1-2	TRBD1	CASLPSAGDRVYANYGYTF	TGTGCCAGCCTTCCTTCGGCGGGGGACAGGGTATATGCTAACTATGGCTACACCTTC
few	TRBV5-6	14	TRBJ2-5	-	CASSAGQIQETQYF	TGTGCCAGCAGCGCGGGACAGATCCAAGAGACCCAGTACTTC
-	TRBV4-1	18	TRBJ2-2	TRBD2	CASSQVRLAGGPAGELFF	TGCGCCAGCAGCCAAGTCCGCTTAGCGGGAGGGCCTGCCGGGGAGCTGTTTTTT
few	TRBV4-1	16	TRBJ2-2	-	CASSQDGQPNTGELFF	TGCGCCAGCAGCCAAGATGGGCAGCCGAACACCGGGGAGCTGTTTTTT
few	TRBV7-8	16	TRBJ2-3	TRBD2	CASSLLASGSTDTQYF	TGTGCCAGCAGCTTACTCGCTAGCGGGAGTACAGATACGCAGTATTTT
-	TRBV6-1	15	TRBJ2-7	-	CASSVQGTESYEQYF	TGCGCCAGCAGTGTACAGGGAACCGAGTCCTACGAGCAGTACTTC
-	TRBV28	15	TRBJ2-7	TRBD1	CASSLLTGGSYEQYF	TGTGCCAGCAGTTTACTCACAGGGGGCTCCTACGAGCAGTACTTC
-	TRBV9	16	TRBJ1-3	-	CASSVGWAFSGNTIYF	TGTGCCAGCAGCGTAGGCTGGGCCTTCTCTGGAAACACCATATATTTT
-	TRBV7-9	17	TRBJ1-2	TRBD1	CASSALTGANANYGYTF	TGTGCCAGCAGCGCGTTGACAGGGGCCAACGCTAACTATGGCTACACCTTC
-	TRBV7-8	16	TRBJ1-5	TRBD1	CASSPGQGGSNQPQHF	TGTGCCAGCAGCCCCGGACAGGGGGGCAGCAATCAGCCCCAGCATTTT
-	TRBV6-6	15	TRBJ1-2	-	CASSDRAVYGNGYTF	TGTGCCAGCAGCGACAGAGCCGTCTATGGGAATGGCTACACCTTC
-	TRBV12-5	13	TRBJ1-2	-	CASGQGLIYGYTF	TGTGCTAGTGGACAGGGTTTAATCTATGGCTACACCTTC
-	TRBV2	15	TRBJ2-7	-	CASSEPGLHSYEQYF	TGTGCCAGCAGTGAACCGGGACTCCACTCCTACGAGCAGTACTTC
-	TRBV28	16	TRBJ2-5	-	CASSLWGTTRGETQYF	TGTGCCAGCAGTTTATGGGGGACGACGCGGGGAGAGACCCAGTACTTC
-	TRBV4-3	15	TRBJ1-1	-	CASSQGGGAGTEAFF	TGCGCCAGCAGCCAAGGTGGGGGGGCCGGCACTGAAGCTTTCTTT
once	TRBV7-3	16	TRBJ2-3	TRBD2	CASSPYSGRAGDTQYF	TGTGCCAGCAGCCCCTACAGCGGGAGGGCCGGAGATACGCAGTATTTT
-	TRBV14	13	TRBJ2-5	-	CASSLPGVETQYF	TGTGCCAGCAGCCTACCGGGGGTAGAGACCCAGTACTTC
-	TRBV7-2	15	TRBJ2-7	TRBD1	CASSLTGGPTYEQYF	TGTGCCAGCAGCTTGACAGGGGGGCCCACCTACGAGCAGTACTTC
once	TRBV6-1	16	TRBJ1-3	-	CASSEGGRGWGNTIYF	TGTGCCAGCAGTGAAGGGGGGCGAGGGTGGGGAAACACCATATATTTT
-	TRBV9	15	TRBJ2-2	-	CASSMGLANTGELFF	TGTGCCAGCAGCATGGGGCTAGCGAACACCGGGGAGCTGTTTTTT
-	TRBV28	13	TRBJ2-7	TRBD2	CAIYSGRRYEQYF	TGTGCCATTTATAGCGGGAGGCGGTACGAGCAGTACTTC
-	TRBV7-9	14	TRBJ1-5	-	CASSHGTNNQPQHF	TGTGCCAGCAGCCACGGGACAAACAATCAGCCCCAGCATTTT
-	TRBV7-9	15	TRBJ2-4	TRBD2	CASSPGLAGQNIQYF	TGTGCCAGCAGCCCTGGACTAGCGGGACAAAACATTCAGTACTTC
-	TRBV10-3	17	TRBJ1-1	-	CAIKKAGETSGNTEAFF	TGTGCCATCAAAAAGGCAGGGGAAACCTCTGGGAACACTGAAGCTTTCTTT
-	TRBV6-5	13	TRBJ1-1	TRBD1	CASNPGGLTEAFF	TGTGCCAGTAACCCAGGGGGTTTGACTGAAGCTTTCTTT
once	TRBV25-1	15	TRBJ2-7	-	CASSNPGQGSYEQYF	TGTGCCAGCAGTAACCCCGGGCAGGGTTCCTACGAGCAGTACTTC
once	TRBV18	13	TRBJ1-6	-	CASSGEGITPLHF	TGTGCCAGCTCTGGGGAGGGGATAACACCCCTCCACTTT
-	TRBV10-3	14	TRBJ2-1	-	CAISLTGYSNEQFF	TGTGCCATCAGCCTCACAGGGTACTCCAATGAGCAGTTCTTC
-	TRBV5-1	18	TRBJ2-6	TRBD1	CASSLEGTGSAGANVLTF	TGCGCCAGCAGCTTGGAAGGGACAGGGTCAGCTGGGGCCAACGTCCTGACTTTC
few	TRBV7-2	17	TRBJ2-5	-	CASSLVLSGGEGQTQYF	TGTGCCAGCAGCTTAGTTTTGAGTGGCGGAGAGGGCCAGACCCAGTACTTC
-	TRBV6-1	18	TRBJ2-1	TRBD2	CASSEGKLVLAGDNEQFF	TGTGCCAGCAGTGAAGGGAAATTGGTGCTAGCGGGGGACAATGAGCAGTTCTTC
-	TRBV6-5	15	TRBJ2-7	TRBD2	CASSYRLAGANEQYF	TGTGCCAGCAGTTACCGACTAGCGGGGGCGAACGAGCAGTACTTC
-	TRBV19	14	TRBJ1-2	-	CASKSLGGNYGYTF	TGTGCCAGTAAGTCGTTAGGAGGGAACTATGGCTACACCTTC
-	TRBV7-8	14	TRBJ1-2	-	CASSFDPGVGGYTF	TGTGCCAGCAGCTTTGATCCGGGGGTCGGAGGCTACACCTTC
few	TRBV2	14	TRBJ1-1	-	CASTGRRDDTEAFF	TGTGCCAGCACAGGGAGGAGGGACGACACTGAAGCTTTCTTT
-	TRBV7-9	12	TRBJ1-1	-	CASSSGRTEAFF	TGTGCCAGCAGCTCGGGGAGGACTGAAGCTTTCTTT
-	TRBV5-1	15	TRBJ2-7	TRBD1	CASSLGRGSGYEQYF	TGCGCCAGCAGCTTGGGCAGGGGGTCTGGATACGAGCAGTACTTC
-	TRBV28	14	TRBJ2-7	TRBD1	CASSTGQGSYEQYF	TGTGCCAGCAGTACTGGACAGGGCTCCTACGAGCAGTACTTC
few	TRBV4-1	18	TRBJ1-6	TRBD1	CASSPVGGQHRYNAPLHF	TGCGCCAGCAGCCCCGTCGGGGGACAGCACAGGTATAATGCACCCCTCCACTTT
-	TRBV2	14	TRBJ1-2	-	CASSEGGMYYGYTF	TGTGCCAGCAGTGAAGGGGGCATGTACTATGGCTACACCTTC
-	TRBV9	16	TRBJ2-7	TRBD2	CASSVGLAGVSYEQYF	TGTGCCAGCAGCGTAGGTCTAGCGGGAGTCTCATACGAGCAGTACTTC
-	TRBV6-4	14	TRBJ2-3	-	CASSDSPGTDTQYF	TGTGCCAGCAGTGACTCTCCCGGCACAGATACGCAGTATTTT
-	TRBV30	12	TRBJ1-2	-	CALLHGFYGYTF	TGTGCCTTACTACACGGGTTCTATGGCTACACCTTC
-	TRBV7-9	14	TRBJ2-3	TRBD2	CATRPGGPPDTQYF	TGTGCCACCCGGCCGGGGGGGCCCCCAGATACGCAGTATTTT
-	TRBV30	12	TRBJ1-2	TRBD1	CAWSSGGNGYTF	TGTGCCTGGAGTTCAGGGGGCAACGGCTACACCTTC
-	TRBV10-3	14	TRBJ1-1	TRBD1	CATIKGQENAEAFF	TGTGCCACCATAAAAGGACAGGAGAACGCTGAAGCTTTCTTT
-	TRBV19	17	TRBJ2-2	-	CASSPQGLATSTGELFF	TGTGCCAGTAGTCCCCAGGGGCTAGCTACTTCCACCGGGGAGCTGTTTTTT
few	TRBV25-1	16	TRBJ2-1	TRBD2	CASSDASGRSYNEQFF	TGTGCCAGCAGTGACGCTAGCGGGAGGTCCTACAATGAGCAGTTCTTC
-	TRBV4-1	17	TRBJ2-2	TRBD2	CASSRVLAGGNTGELFF	TGCGCCAGCAGCCGAGTTCTAGCGGGGGGGAACACCGGGGAGCTGTTTTTT
-	TRBV6-6	15	TRBJ1-1	TRBD1	CASSNRNRGNTEAFF	TGTGCCAGCAGTAACCGTAACAGGGGAAACACTGAAGCTTTCTTT
-	TRBV7-9	14	TRBJ1-2	-	CASSRGSTGFGYTF	TGTGCCAGCAGCCGAGGGTCAACAGGGTTTGGCTACACCTTC
-	TRBV7-2	12	TRBJ2-3	-	CASSSVLDTQYF	TGTGCCAGCAGTTCTGTTTTGGATACGCAGTATTTT